Listed below are T cell receptor beta chains from one sample, sequenced in a study of blood T cell repertoires in COVID-19. Measured with immunoSEQ multiplex PCR; TCRdb has only the in-frame clones, and not every one. There are about 83,000 clones in the sample; roughly 80% occur only once, and 15% to 19% lies in the top ten. Sequenced: peripheral blood. The receptor source for this set is a woman of 80 years or more with acute or convalescent COVID-19. CDR3s leave out the opening cysteine and the closing phenylalanine or tryptophan.

v_call: TRBV12-5
cdr3_aa: ASGLSTGLGNTIY

v_call: TRBV30
cdr3_aa: AWSVLGGQY

v_call: TRBV6-1
cdr3_aa: ASSEGRSTNTGELF

v_call: TRBV5-1
cdr3_aa: ASSLANRETQY

v_call: TRBV9
cdr3_aa: ASSVSEQGRGTGELF

v_call: TRBV6-5
cdr3_aa: ASSPGANTGELF

v_call: TRBV6-2/TRBV6-3
cdr3_aa: ASSRPGLAGQETQY

v_call: TRBV6-6
cdr3_aa: ASSLGQISYNEQF

v_call: TRBV11-3
cdr3_aa: ASSLGGRGTEETQY

v_call: TRBV19
cdr3_aa: ASTGDKMVTWY

v_call: TRBV19
cdr3_aa: ASSISTGLPDTQY

v_call: TRBV5-1
cdr3_aa: ASSLEGVRT

v_call: TRBV28
cdr3_aa: ATSIQGMRNTIY

v_call: TRBV10-1
cdr3_aa: ASRRVEVWYRGEKLF

v_call: TRBV2
cdr3_aa: ASSEKGQGAYEQY

v_call: TRBV4-1
cdr3_aa: ASSQVGGRNEQF

v_call: TRBV5-1
cdr3_aa: ASSLGQGSNQPQH

v_call: TRBV30
cdr3_aa: AWRGSGQETQY

v_call: TRBV28
cdr3_aa: ASSSYRTSNEKLF

v_call: TRBV9
cdr3_aa: ASSVALSTGELF

v_call: TRBV5-1
cdr3_aa: ASSQDSLNTGELF

v_call: TRBV18
cdr3_aa: ASSPKNGGSASGNTIY

v_call: TRBV6-6
cdr3_aa: ASSSRRQF

v_call: TRBV4-1
cdr3_aa: ASSQDSPGAKNIQY

v_call: TRBV7-2
cdr3_aa: ASSSRTSGGAGNTGELF

v_call: TRBV28
cdr3_aa: ASGRGQGYEQY

v_call: TRBV5-1
cdr3_aa: ASSSQQGADTEAF

v_call: TRBV12-3/TRBV12-4
cdr3_aa: ASNGMGREKLF